This entry lists 31 T cell receptor beta chains sequenced from one sample in a study of molecular identifiers for immune sequencing clone quantification. TCRdb re-analysed the PCR reads in MiXCR, keeping a single row per CDR3 protein. The sample carries hundreds of thousands of distinct CDR3 sequences, 25% recorded once. Sequencing was performed on naive CD8+ T cells from blood, with Jurkat cell RNA spiked in. Subset defined: FACS-sorted CD8+CD4-CCR7+CD45RA+ naive T cells. The origin of the receptors is a human donor in good health. Some libraries in this study had Jurkat cell RNA spiked in.

Worth noting for this clonotype: In this CDR3 the conserved last residue, phenylalanine or tryptophan, is missing, so a read error is likely. The chain couples TRBV6-6 to TRBJ1-5; D gene uncertain. The CDR3 contains 13 residues. Germline assignment: CDR1 MNHNY and CDR2 SVGAGI (reference sequence). Trimming took off 3 bases at V and 7 bases at J, with 10 bases between the two ends. The CDR3 region is CASSYMVLQPQHS. CDR3 nucleotide sequence: TGTGCCAGCAGTTATATGGTACTCCAGCCCCAGCATTCT.

This clonotype was counted at least ten times. J is TRBJ2-3 and V is TRBV20-1, with TRBD1 identical over 8 bases. The CDR3 has 16 amino acids. Germline V lookup: CDR1 DFQATT, CDR2 SNEGSKA (reference sequence). V trimming: 3 bases; J trimming: 1 base; junction bases outside the gene matches: 9. The CDR3 is CSASTQGALGTDTQYF. CDR3 in DNA: TGCAGTGCTAGCACGCAGGGGGCCCTCGGCACAGATACGCAGTATTTT.

This clonotype was counted a few times. The gene calls are TRBV12-3 or TRBV12-4 and TRBJ2-5; the D is unclear. Deletions cut 6 bases from V and 1 base from J, with 12 bases between. The CDR3 length is 14 residues. The CDR3 loop reads CASSYTPIQETQYF. The CDR3 coding sequence is TGTGCCAGCAGCTATACACCGATCCAAGAGACCCAGTACTTC.

To note about this clonotype: The germline gene is not matched at one end of the junction; a read error may be the cause. DNA of the CDR3: TGTGCCCGCAGTGAAGGGATGAGCACAGATACGCAGTATTTT. Its protein is CARSEGMSTDTQYF. The chain links TRBV2 to TRBJ2-3; unclear D gene. This CDR3 is built from 14 residues. Germline CDR1 SNHLY, CDR2 FYNNEI. The whole variable domain, remainder taken from reference TRBV2 and TRBJ2-3, is EPEVTQTPSHQVTQMGQEVILRCVPISNHLYFYWYRQILGQKVEFLVSFYNNEISEKSEIFDDQFSVERPDGSNFTLKIRSTKLEDSAMYFCARSEGMSTDTQYFGPGTRLTVL.

As regards this clonotype: This may arise from a read error, as a much more abundant clone is one base away. It is likely a read error, because the conserved phenylalanine at the end of the CDR3 is missing. This chain connects TRBV28 to TRBJ1-2; weak D call: TRBD1 (6 bases). CDR1 and CDR2 from the germline V gene are MDHEN and SYDVKM. The CDR3 contains 15 residues. V was pared by 2 bases and J by 4 bases, with 14 bases between. Here the CDR3 DNA reads TGTGCCAGCAGTTTACTGGACAGAAGAATCTATGGCTACACCCTC. Translated: CASSLLDRRIYGYTL.

This clonotype was detected many times. As DNA, the CDR3 is TGTGCCACCAGTGATTCGACAGCCTACTCCTACAATGAGCAGTTCTTC. Protein sequence: CATSDSTAYSYNEQFF. V gene TRBV24-1 combines with J gene TRBJ2-1; possible D gene TRBD1, 5 bases. The CDR3 is made up of 16 amino acids. Per germline, CDR1 KGHDR and CDR2 SFDVKD. The V end lost 2 bases, the J end lost 0 bases, and 10 bases lay between the germline ends.

This clonotype was found many times. The chain uses TRBV24-1 and TRBJ2-1; D gene unclear. V lost 0 bases to trimming and J lost 6 bases, with 5 bases between them. The germline V gene encodes CDR1 KGHDR and CDR2 SFDVKD. The CDR3 covers 13 residues. The CDR3 bases are TGTGCCACCAGTGATTTGGCCGGCAATGAGCAGTTCTTC. This encodes CATSDLAGNEQFF.

Only a few counts were recorded for this clonotype. V is TRBV7-9 and J is TRBJ1-2; maybe TRBD1 (6 bases). CDR1 and CDR2 from the germline V gene are SEHNR and FQNEAQ (reference sequence). V was cut by 1 base and J by 3 bases, with 9 bases left in between. This CDR3 comprises 14 residues. CDR3 bases: TGTGCCAGCAGCTTAGAGGAGGGGGACTATGGCTACACCTTC. It specifies CASSLEEGDYGYTF. Combining the CDR3 with reference TRBV7-9 and TRBJ1-2 gives the whole variable domain DTGVSQNPRHKITKRGQNVTFRCDPISEHNRLYWYRQTLGQGPEFLTYFQNEAQLEKSRLLSDRFSAERPKGSFSTLEIQRTEQGDSAMYLCASSLEEGDYGYTFGSGTRLTVV.

Details on this clonotype: At one boundary the junction diverges from the germline segment, which might be a read error. In DNA, the CDR3 is TGTGCCAGCAGTCCGGGACCGAACACTAAAGCTTTCTTT. This translates into CASSPGPNTKAFF. The V and J genes are TRBV6-2 or TRBV6-3 and TRBJ1-1, with D possibly TRBD1 on 5 matching bases. The CDR3 runs to 13 residues. Looked up from germline, CDR1 is MNHEY and CDR2 is SVGEGT.

This clonotype was seen a handful of times. This chain connects TRBV12-3 or TRBV12-4 to TRBJ1-1; weak D call: TRBD1 (6 bases). The CDR3 has 16 residues. Trimming stripped 2 bases from V and 3 bases from J, with 16 bases between. CDR3 in amino acids: CASSLSSGAGYTEAFF. The CDR3, as DNA: TGTGCCAGCAGTTTATCGTCAGGGGCAGGATACACTGAAGCTTTCTTT.

This clonotype has only a few counts. The J gene is TRBJ2-7, the V gene TRBV11-2, with unresolved D. The CDR3 totals 16 residues. Trimming removed 5 bases from V and 2 bases from J, with 19 bases in between. Germline V gene data show CDR1 as SGHAT and CDR2 as FQNNGV. The CDR3 region is CASSHAEAAVPYEQYF. The DNA of the CDR3 is TGTGCCAGCAGCCACGCCGAGGCAGCCGTCCCCTACGAGCAGTACTTC.

This clonotype was seen ten or more times. The rearrangement links TRBV5-1 to TRBJ2-7; weak D call: TRBD1 (5 bases). V was shortened by 2 bases and J by 4 bases, with 19 bases between the two germline ends. This CDR3 comprises 16 residues. Germline V lookup: CDR1 SGHRS, CDR2 YFSETQ. The CDR3 bases are TGCGCCAGCAGCTTAAATCCCCAGGGAAGTTCGTACGAGCAGTACTTC. Translating gives CASSLNPQGSSYEQYF. Filled out from reference TRBV5-1 and TRBJ2-7, the complete variable domain reads KAGVTQTPRYLIKTRGQQVTLSCSPISGHRSVSWYQQTPGQGLQFLFEYFSETQRNKGNFPGRFSGRQFSNSRSEMNVSTLELGDSALYLCASSLNPQGSSYEQYFGPGTRLTVT.

This clonotype was recorded at least ten times. The chain combines TRBV20-1 with TRBJ2-7; D tentatively reads TRBD1 or TRBD2 (5 bases each). V dropped 3 bases and J dropped 5 bases, with 11 bases sitting between them. This CDR3 is built from 12 residues. Germline lookup yields CDR1 DFQATT and CDR2 SNEGSKA (reference sequence). CDR3 sequence (DNA): TGCAGTGCTAGTCGGGACCGCGACGAGCAGTACTTC. Amino acids: CSASRDRDEQYF.

This clonotype was observed many times. This rearrangement joins TRBV9 to TRBJ2-3; D gene unclear. Germline V gene data show CDR1 as SGDLS and CDR2 as YYNGEE. The CDR3 covers 13 residues. The V gene lost 4 bases and the J gene lost 0 bases, with 6 bases spanning the gap. The CDR3 DNA follows: TGTGCCAGCAGCCCACCTAGCACAGATACGCAGTATTTT. It is translated as CASSPPSTDTQYF.

This clonotype was counted a few times. CDR3 protein: CASSFVLEGETQYF. Written as DNA, the CDR3 is TGTGCCAGCAGTTTTGTTCTGGAGGGAGAGACCCAGTACTTC. The chain employs TRBV28 and TRBJ2-5; perhaps TRBD2 as D (6 bases). V dropped 3 bases and J dropped 4 bases, with 12 bases sitting between them. Looked up from germline, CDR1 is MDHEN and CDR2 is SYDVKM. The CDR3 contains 14 residues.

This chain links TRBV7-7 with TRBJ2-1; D is uncertain. Germline CDR1 SSHAT, CDR2 FNYEAQ (reference sequence). Trimming cost V 3 bases and J 8 bases, with 17 bases left between them. The CDR3 consists of 15 residues. The CDR3 reads CASSLSGRLGDEQFF. The CDR3 DNA reads TGTGCCAGCAGCTTGAGTGGGCGTCTTGGGGATGAGCAGTTCTTC. The whole variable domain, remainder taken from reference TRBV7-7 and TRBJ2-1, is GAGVSQSPRYKVTKRGQDVTLRCDPISSHATLYWYQQALGQGPEFLTYFNYEAQPDKSGLPSDRFSAERPEGSISTLTIQRTEQRDSAMYRCASSLSGRLGDEQFFGPGTRLTVL.

This clonotype was counted between two and nine times. This chain links TRBV29-1 with TRBJ1-1; possibly TRBD1 for D (5 bases). V was clipped by 8 bases and J by 9 bases, with 22 bases between them. The CDR3 runs to 13 residues. Germline V CDR1 and CDR2: SQVTM, ANQGSEA. The CDR3 is CSTQDLPPQQAFF. CDR3 DNA sequence: TGCAGCACACAGGATTTGCCCCCTCAACAAGCTTTCTTT.

The V and J genes are TRBV20-1 and TRBJ1-1; D is undetermined. This CDR3 is 14 amino acids long. CDR1 is DFQATT and CDR2 is SNEGSKA in the germline V gene (reference sequence). Deletions cut 0 bases from V and 0 bases from J, with 8 bases between. The DNA of the CDR3 is TGCAGTGCTAGAGATGGTACATTGAACACTGAAGCTTTCTTT. This sequence encodes CSARDGTLNTEAFF.

The chain combines TRBV20-1 with TRBJ2-7; 7 nucleotides line up with TRBD1. The ends lost 1 base at V and 2 bases at J; junction bases unmatched: 5. The CDR3 has 14 residues. Germline lookup yields CDR1 DFQATT and CDR2 SNEGSKA (reference sequence). CDR3 DNA: TGCAGTGCTAGAGGTAGGGGGCAAACCTACGAGCAGTACTTC. Protein: CSARGRGQTYEQYF.

This clonotype was seen ten or more times. The chain has TRBV7-9 and TRBJ1-1; D gene ambiguous. Germline V gene lookup returns CDR1 SEHNR and CDR2 FQNEAQ (reference sequence). The ends were cut back, 2 bases at V and 0 bases at J, with 7 bases in the middle. This CDR3 is 14 amino acids long. The CDR3 sequence is CASSLYGLNTEAFF. The DNA for the CDR3 is TGTGCCAGCAGCTTATACGGACTGAACACTGAAGCTTTCTTT.

This clonotype has a handful of counts. The chain joins TRBV6-5 to TRBJ2-2; 9 bases are shared with TRBD2. This CDR3 region has 16 residues. Germline CDR1 and CDR2: MNHEY and SVGAGI. V was pared by 7 bases and J by 0 bases, with 6 bases of the junction left unmatched. CDR3 nucleotide sequence: TGTGCCAGCAATACTCGACTAGCGGCGAACACCGGGGAGCTGTTTTTT. Translating gives CASNTRLAANTGELFF.

This chain connects TRBV7-6 to TRBJ1-1; D is possibly TRBD1 (5 bases). CDR1 SGHVS and CDR2 FNYEAQ come from the germline V gene. The V end lost 5 bases, the J end lost 5 bases, and 18 bases lay between the germline ends. The CDR3 sequence is 15 residues long. The CDR3: CASSRAGAKGTEAFF. The CDR3 DNA sequence: TGTGCCAGCAGCAGAGCTGGGGCGAAAGGGACTGAAGCTTTCTTT.

Comment on this clonotype: This may come from a read error, since a much larger clone is one base off. CDR3 region: CASSSWDRGQDTQCF. CDR3 nucleotide sequence: TGTGCCAGCAGCTCCTGGGACAGGGGGCAAGATACGCAGTGTTTT. This chain links TRBV7-9 with TRBJ2-3; 12 nucleotides line up with TRBD1. This CDR3 comprises 15 residues. The germline CDR1 and CDR2 sequences are SEHNR and FQNEAQ (reference sequence). Full variable domain (remainder filled in from reference TRBV7-9 and TRBJ2-3): DTGVSQNPRHKITKRGQNVTFRCDPISEHNRLYWYRQTLGQGPEFLTYFQNEAQLEKSRLLSDRFSAERPKGSFSTLEIQRTEQGDSAMYLCASSSWDRGQDTQCFGPGTRLTVL.

The chain employs TRBV6-5 and TRBJ2-7; no firm D call. The germline CDR1 and CDR2 sequences are MNHEY and SVGAGI. The CDR3 is 14 amino acids. Deletions cut 4 bases from V and 0 bases from J, with 10 bases between. CDR3 sequence: CASSSKINSYEQYF. In DNA form, the CDR3 reads TGTGCCAGCAGTTCTAAAATTAACTCCTACGAGCAGTACTTC.

This clonotype was counted many times. This chain links TRBV28 with TRBJ2-7; D gene uncertain. The CDR3 spans 14 residues. The ends were cut back, 5 bases at V and 3 bases at J, with 14 bases in the middle. Germline V CDR1 and CDR2: MDHEN, SYDVKM. In nucleotides, the CDR3 is TGTGCCAGCAGTCCCCCCTCCAGCCACTACGAGCAGTACTTC. It yields the protein CASSPPSSHYEQYF.

As regards this clonotype: This could be a read error, since a much larger clone is one nucleotide away. A read error is likely, as this CDR3 ends without the conserved phenylalanine or tryptophan. The chain recombines TRBV29-1 with TRBJ1-1; D is uncertain. The CDR3 extends over 12 amino acids. Germline V gives CDR1 SQVTM, CDR2 ANQGSEA. V lost 8 bases and J 4 bases, leaving 14 bases between the germline ends. The DNA of the CDR3 is TGCAGCTCAATTATTGGGAGCACTGAAGCTTTCCTT. Protein: CSSIIGSTEAFL.

As to this clonotype: A junction end diverges from the germline sequence, so it may reflect a read error. The V call is TRBV27, the J call TRBJ1-5; no clear D. CDR3 length equals 12 residues. CDR1 is MNHEY and CDR2 is SMNVEV in the germline V gene (reference sequence). CDR3 region: CTSNTQSQPQHF. In DNA form, the CDR3 reads TGTACCAGCAATACACAGAGTCAGCCCCAACATTTT.

This clonotype occurred many times. This chain uses TRBV19 with TRBJ2-6, with D uncertain. With 3 bases removed from V and 4 bases from J, the gap between germline ends came to 1 base. CDR3 length: 12 amino acids. In germline, CDR1 is LNHDA, CDR2 SQIVND (reference sequence). CDR3 sequence reads: CASSIGANVLTF. The CDR3 region has the DNA TGTGCCAGTAGTATCGGGGCCAACGTCCTGACTTTC.

Notes on this clonotype: A much larger clone lies a single base off, so this may be a read error. This chain joins TRBV5-1 and TRBJ1-4, with TRBD1 as a possible D gene (5 bases). Germline CDR1 and CDR2: SGHRS and YFSETQ. Trimming pared 5 bases from V and 4 bases from J, leaving 12 bases between. CDR3 length: 14 amino acids. CDR3 sequence: CASRLDSNNEKLFF. The CDR3 DNA follows: TGCGCCAGCAGGCTCGACAGCAATAATGAAAAACTGTTTTTT.

V is TRBV4-3 and J is TRBJ2-7; a weak D match, TRBD2 (5 bases). V was trimmed by 0 bases and J by 2 bases, leaving 17 bases between them. This CDR3 comprises 17 residues. Germline CDR1 reads LGHNA; CDR2 reads YSLEER. This CDR3 is CASSQDISQRSAYEQYF. The CDR3 region has the DNA TGCGCCAGCAGCCAAGATATTAGTCAGCGGAGCGCCTACGAGCAGTACTTC.

This clonotype was observed a handful of times. The rearrangement links TRBV6-2 or TRBV6-3 to TRBJ1-1; D gene uncertain. Germline assignment: CDR1 MNHEY and CDR2 SVGEGT. The length of the CDR3 is 13 residues. The ends were cut back, 0 bases at V and 7 bases at J, with 9 bases in the middle. This CDR3 reads CASSYSGYFEAFF. DNA for the CDR3: TGTGCCAGCAGTTACTCCGGATACTTTGAAGCTTTCTTT.